This section outlines one T cell receptor beta chain sequence together with its context. Its antigen is currently unknown. TCRdb's copy holds only in-frame clones and misses some; the assay was immunoSEQ multiplex PCR. The sample yields 200,000 to 250,000 clones, about 94% seen once. This sample is drawn from a study of T cell responses to AZD1222 COVID-19 vaccine. Study outcomes and limitations: The reported proportion of spike-specific TCRs targeting unmutated variant regions was nearly half. At baseline, just a handful of AZD1222 recipients tested seropositive. The repertoires were collected only after the peak T cell response. Mostly white British, mostly female donors; authors suggested clonal diversity may be underestimated.

CDR1 MNHEY and CDR2 SVGEGT come from the germline V gene. The V end was cut by 1 base, the J end by 0 bases, with 1 base between. This CDR3 region has 13 residues. The genes are TRBV6-2 or TRBV6-3 and TRBJ1-5; unclear D gene. This receptor was identified in an adult who received the MenACWY meningococcal vaccine as a control. The material was peripheral blood, obtained 28 days after the second dose of the MenACWY control vaccine. The CDR3 DNA reads TGTGCCAGCAGTTACTTTAGCAATCAGCCCCAGCATTTT. It specifies CASSYFSNQPQHF.